These 15 T cell receptor beta chains originate from one sample sequenced in a study of T-cell memory formation after mild COVID-19. TCRdb re-derived calls from the 5' RACE reads in MiXCR, one entry per CDR3 protein. This table holds roughly 560,000 distinct CDR3 sequences, approximately 20% found once. The sample was PBMCs or a T cell subset sorted from them (not recorded which). The receptors derive from an adult woman who had mild COVID-19 (a few samples of this study predate the infection). Cell type and time point are not known.

The chain recombines TRBV30 with TRBJ2-2; 9 bases are shared with TRBD1. J was trimmed by 1 base and V by 1 base; bases with no gene match: 7. The germline V gene has CDR1 GTSNPN and CDR2 SVGIG (reference sequence). This CDR3 region has 17 residues. The CDR3 loop is CAWSGRPGQGNTGELFF. CDR3 DNA sequence: TGTGCCTGGAGTGGACGCCCGGGACAGGGGAACACCGGGGAGCTGTTTTTT.

This clonotype turned up a few times. The chain couples TRBV9 to TRBJ2-1; the match to TRBD2 covers 12 bases. V lost 2 bases and J lost 5; bases outside the gene matches: 5. This CDR3 spans 16 amino acids. Looked up from germline, CDR1 is SGDLS and CDR2 is YYNGEE. The CDR3 nucleotides read TGTGCCAGCAGCGTCCAGACTAGCGGGAGCCACAATGAGCAGTTCTTC. It is translated as CASSVQTSGSHNEQFF.

This clonotype has just a few counts. The rearrangement links TRBV5-5 to TRBJ2-7; 11 positions agree with TRBD1. The CDR3 has 15 residues. Germline assignment: CDR1 SGHKS and CDR2 YYEKEE (reference sequence). Unmatched junction bases numbered 9, after V lost 6 bases and J lost 4 bases. This CDR3 reads CASKPGQGARYEQYF. In DNA form, the CDR3 reads TGTGCCAGCAAGCCAGGACAGGGGGCGAGGTACGAGCAGTACTTC. Complete variable domain (other parts from reference TRBV5-5 and TRBJ2-7): DAGVTQSPTHLIKTRGQQVTLRCSPISGHKSVSWYQQVLGQGPQFIFQYYEKEERGRGNFPDRFSARQFPNYSSELNVNALLLGDSALYLCASKPGQGARYEQYFGPGTRLTVT.

This clonotype was seen more than once but under ten times. The rearrangement uses TRBV14 and TRBJ1-2; D is unresolved. The germline V gene encodes CDR1 SGHDN and CDR2 FVKESK. CDR3 length equals 14 residues. The V and J ends lost 1 base and 8 bases respectively, with 14 bases between them. As DNA, the CDR3 is TGTGCCAGCAGCCAAGGGCGAATCCTGCTAGGCTACACCTTC. Protein: CASSQGRILLGYTF. Full variable domain (rest looked up from reference TRBV14 and TRBJ1-2): EAGVTQFPSHSVIEKGQTVTLRCDPISGHDNLYWYRRVMGKEIKFLLHFVKESKQDESGMPNNRFLAERTGGTYSTLKVQPAELEDSGVYFCASSQGRILLGYTFGSGTRLTVV.

This clonotype was detected only a few times. This chain joins TRBV12-3 or TRBV12-4 and TRBJ2-3; TRBD2 aligns across 7 bases. This CDR3 is built from 15 residues. Trimming at V came to 6 bases and at J to 5 bases, leaving 11 bases not matched to a gene. CDR3 DNA: TGTGCCAGCAGGGGGGGGTCAGTAGGTGGAGATACGCAGTATTTT. This sequence encodes CASRGGSVGGDTQYF.

There are a few counts of this clonotype. V usage is TRBV6-1 and J usage is TRBJ1-2; TRBD1 matches at 10 bases. V shed 9 bases and J 6 bases; nucleotides not matched to a gene: 16. This CDR3 is 16 amino acids long. CDR1 and CDR2 (germline): MNHNS, SASEGT. The CDR3 protein is CASLPGQGPTLDGYTF. CDR3 nucleotides: TGTGCCAGTCTGCCGGGACAGGGGCCCACCCTAGATGGCTACACCTTC.

This clonotype has just a few counts. V usage is TRBV9 and J usage is TRBJ1-1; TRBD1 aligns across 9 bases. CDR1 and CDR2 (germline): SGDLS, YYNGEE. Trimming took 2 bases from V and 2 from J; bases not matched to a gene: 4. The CDR3 covers 15 residues. The CDR3 DNA reads TGTGCCAGCAGCGTGGACAGGGGATTCAACACTGAAGCTTTCTTT. Protein sequence: CASSVDRGFNTEAFF.

V gene TRBV19 combines with J gene TRBJ2-3; 10 bases fit TRBD1. V lost 5 bases, J lost 3 bases, and 8 bases stayed unmatched. CDR1 and CDR2 from the germline V gene are LNHDA and SQIVND (reference sequence). This CDR3 region has 16 residues. CDR3 sequence reads: CASSPPGTGVTDTQYF. The CDR3 nucleotides are TGTGCCAGTAGTCCCCCCGGGACAGGGGTGACAGATACGCAGTATTTT.

The V and J genes are TRBV7-2 and TRBJ2-5, with 11 positions matching TRBD2. Germline CDR1 SGHTA, CDR2 FQGNSA. The CDR3 runs 16 residues. The V segment lost 3 bases and the J segment 9 bases; nucleotides outside the gene matches: 12. Written as DNA, the CDR3 is TGTGCCAGCAGCTTTAGCGGGAGGGCCCTAAACTTGGCCCAGTACTTC. Its protein is CASSFSGRALNLAQYF.

The chain employs TRBV15 and TRBJ1-2; D uncertain. Germline loops: CDR1 LNHNV, CDR2 YYDKDF (reference sequence). The length of the CDR3 is 15 residues. V was pared by 1 base and J by 8 bases, with 17 bases between. The chain's CDR3 is CATSRASGFKEGYTF. The CDR3 DNA reads as TGTGCCACCAGCAGAGCCTCCGGGTTTAAAGAAGGCTACACCTTC.

The chain couples TRBV10-3 to TRBJ1-1, with D possibly TRBD1 on 5 matching bases. The CDR3 spans 16 residues. Germline V lookup: CDR1 ENHRY, CDR2 SYGVKD. V was trimmed by 1 base and J by 1 base, leaving 13 bases between them. CDR3 coding DNA: TGTGCCATCAGTGAGTTCATGGACACTTGGAACACTGAAGCTTTCTTT. Protein product: CAISEFMDTWNTEAFF.

This clonotype has only a few counts. The chain joins TRBV7-9 to TRBJ2-1, with 7 bases identical to TRBD2. Germline CDR1 and CDR2: SEHNR and FQNEAQ (reference sequence). The CDR3 totals 16 residues. The ends lost 5 bases at V and 7 bases at J; junction bases unmatched: 14. Here the CDR3 reads CASSHRGRGLRNEQFF. The CDR3 bases are TGTGCCAGCAGCCACCGGGGGAGGGGTTTGAGAAATGAGCAGTTCTTC.

This clonotype occurred a few times. The rearrangement uses TRBV7-2 and TRBJ2-1; D is unresolved. V lost 1 base, J lost 8 bases, and 12 bases lay in between. The CDR3 consists of 14 residues. CDR1 and CDR2 from the germline V gene are SGHTA and FQGNSA. The CDR3 DNA is TGTGCCAGCAGCTTAGGGTTATTTTTGGATGAGCAGTTCTTC. Protein product: CASSLGLFLDEQFF. The entire variable domain, with the rest obtained from reference TRBV7-2 and TRBJ2-1, is as follows: GAGVSQSPSNKVTEKGKDVELRCDPISGHTALYWYRQSLGQGLEFLIYFQGNSAPDKSGLPSDRFSAERTGGSVSTLTIQRTQQEDSAVYLCASSLGLFLDEQFFGPGTRLTVL.

The chain links TRBV2 to TRBJ2-5; perhaps TRBD1 as D (6 bases). The V gene lost 6 bases and the J gene lost 5 bases, with 13 bases spanning the gap. The germline gives CDR1 SNHLY, CDR2 FYNNEI. The CDR3 runs 13 residues. Here the CDR3 DNA reads TGTGCCAGCAGGCCCAGGGGAGTCGAGACCCAGTACTTC. Amino acids: CASRPRGVETQYF.

The rearrangement uses TRBV18 and TRBJ2-7, with 7 nucleotides matching TRBD1. Germline CDR1 KGHSH, CDR2 LQKENI. CDR3 size: 13 residues. V dropped 3 bases and J dropped 5; count of bases not matched to a gene: 4. Here the CDR3 reads CASSPGQVHEQYF. CDR3 nucleotide sequence: TGTGCCAGCTCACCCGGACAGGTCCACGAGCAGTACTTC.